This T cell receptor beta chain was observed in a study of cytomegalovirus exposure and HLA in healthy donors. There are 15 residues in the CDR3. The V gene's germline CDR1 is SGHDN and CDR2 FVKESK. V shed 2 bases and J shed 0 bases, with 5 bases lying between them. The study ran its PCR with 60 Vbeta and 13 Jbeta primers. Assay: immunoSEQ multiplex PCR; the TCRdb copy retains only in-frame clones and omits some. Of about 40,000 clones in the sample, roughly half were seen once. Sequencing used PBMCs. This receptor was obtained from a human donor in good health. This rearrangement joins TRBV14 to TRBJ1-6; D unclear. The CDR3 sequence is CASSQTGSYNSPLHF. The CDR3 DNA reads TGTGCCAGCAGCCAAACGGGCTCCTATAATTCACCCCTCCACTTT.